The source of this TCR beta chain is a study of chemoradiotherapy in HPV16-positive cancers. The CDR3 spans 11 residues. The ends were cut back, 1 base at V and 12 bases at J, with 10 bases in the middle. Per germline, CDR1 GTSNPN and CDR2 SVGIG (reference sequence). TCRdb's table, derived via immunoSEQ multiplex PCR, lists solely in-frame clones and lacks some. In the table there are about 2,300 clones, roughly 90% of which are singletons. The material sequenced was tumor tissue, taken from a patient who underwent chemoradiotherapy. The TCR was taken from a human donor with HPV-associated anogenital cancer. The chain has TRBV30 and TRBJ2-1; D call uncertain. The CDR3 loop reads CAWSGALGQFF. The CDR3 DNA reads as TGTGCCTGGAGTGGAGCGCTCGGGCAGTTCTTC.